The source of this T cell receptor (beta chain) is a study of blood T cell repertoires in COVID-19. As for the study in general: Acute-phase and convalescent COVID-19 samples originated in the United States, Italy and Spain. The analysed material was cDNA or gDNA that came from T cells, B-cell-depleted T cells, or PBMCs.

Germline V gene data show CDR1 as MNHNY and CDR2 as SVGAGI (reference sequence). V lost 0 bases and J 3 bases, leaving 12 bases between the germline ends. CDR3 size: 15 residues. Authors' analysis steps: By means of reference gene primer amplification, nucleated cell counts were estimated. Sequencing was performed with immunoSEQ multiplex PCR; in TCRdb, only in-frame clones are kept and a portion is missing. D and trimming come from the DNA, and the V and J calls and clone size come from that table. The data show roughly 63,000 clones, roughly 89% seen once. Sequencing input: peripheral blood. The chain links TRBV6-6 to TRBJ2-7; possible D gene TRBD1, 6 bases. This receptor was obtained from a man aged 50 to 60 with active COVID-19. CDR3 coding DNA: TGTGCCAGCAGTTACTCACAGGGTAGGGGCTACGAGCAGTACTTC. As protein: CASSYSQGRGYEQYF.